A selection of T cell receptor beta chains follows, all from one sample in a study of blood T cell repertoires in COVID-19. Using immunoSEQ multiplex PCR, the repertoire was profiled, and TCRdb retains in-frame clones only, with some absent. The table includes 120,000 to 150,000 clones, roughly four fifths detected once. Material for sequencing was peripheral blood. The receptors shown here come from an elderly man with acute or convalescent COVID-19. Both conserved end residues are part of each CDR3. D genes are given only for firm matches. Some rows have no size entry. The others give once, few or many, or a class for an expanded clone.

D,V,size,J,CDR3,DNA
TRBD1,TRBV5-1,.,TRBJ1-4,CASTLQGRDEKLFF,TGCGCCAGCACGTTACAGGGGAGAGATGAAAAACTGTTTTTT
.,TRBV7-8,.,TRBJ1-1,CASSLTLDSRAFF,TGTGCCAGCAGCTTAACTCTCGACAGTCGGGCTTTCTTT
.,TRBV11-2,few,TRBJ2-7,CASSLDLKGRMGEQYF,TGTGCCAGCAGCTTAGATCTGAAAGGGAGGATGGGGGAGCAGTACTTC
.,TRBV9,.,TRBJ2-5,CASSVEGAGGTQYF,TGTGCCAGCAGCGTAGAAGGGGCTGGTGGGACCCAGTACTTC
.,TRBV10-3,few,TRBJ2-7,CAISETPGLNSYEQYF,TGTGCCATCAGTGAGACACCGGGACTGAATTCCTACGAGCAGTACTTC
.,TRBV9,.,TRBJ1-4,CASSASQGFNEKLFF,TGTGCCAGCAGCGCGTCACAGGGTTTTAATGAAAAACTGTTTTTT
TRBD1,TRBV3-1/TRBV3-2,.,TRBJ1-1,CASSHTGTAEAFF,TGTGCCAGCAGCCATACCGGGACAGCTGAAGCTTTCTTT
.,TRBV18,many,TRBJ2-2,CASSPLRTSSGELFF,TGTGCCAGCTCACCGTTGAGAACCTCGTCCGGGGAGCTGTTTTTT
TRBD2,TRBV7-2,.,TRBJ2-5,CASSPRTSGVQTQYF,TGTGCCAGCAGCCCCCGGACTAGCGGGGTGCAGACCCAGTACTTC
.,TRBV6-6,.,TRBJ2-5,CASRSPGQFEYF,TGTGCCAGCAGATCTCCGGGACAATTCGAGTACTTC
.,TRBV18,.,TRBJ2-5,CASSLRALETQYF,TGTGCCAGCTCCCTGAGGGCGTTAGAGACCCAGTACTTC
TRBD1,TRBV7-9,.,TRBJ1-2,CASSRDRGGGYTF,TGTGCCAGCAGCAGAGACAGGGGTGGCGGCTACACCTTC
.,TRBV15,.,TRBJ1-2,CATSEIGANYGYTF,TGTGCCACCAGCGAGATAGGAGCTAACTATGGCTACACCTTC
.,TRBV18,.,TRBJ2-3,CASSPQGLDTQYF,TGTGCCAGCTCACCCCAGGGGTTAGATACGCAGTATTTT
.,TRBV2,once,TRBJ2-6,CASIQSSGANVLTF,TGTGCCAGCATCCAATCCTCTGGGGCCAACGTCCTGACTTTC
.,TRBV6-5,.,TRBJ2-6,CASSWRGPPGANVLTF,TGTGCCAGCAGTTGGAGGGGTCCACCTGGGGCCAACGTCCTGACTTTC
TRBD2,TRBV13,.,TRBJ2-3,CASNTWSGGAFDTQYF,TGTGCCAGCAACACGTGGAGCGGGGGGGCCTTTGATACGCAGTATTTT
.,TRBV4-2,.,TRBJ1-4,CASSPLPRDSEKLFF,TGTGCCAGCAGCCCCTTACCCCGGGACTCTGAAAAACTGTTTTTT
.,TRBV28,many,TRBJ1-6,CASSPLNTGNENSPLHF,TGTGCCAGCAGCCCCCTTAACACAGGGAACGAGAATTCACCCCTCCACTTT
TRBD1,TRBV5-1,.,TRBJ1-4,CASRGQGTNEKLFF,TGCGCCAGCAGGGGACAGGGTACTAATGAAAAACTGTTTTTT
.,TRBV12-3/TRBV12-4,.,TRBJ2-1,CASSLTRDNEQFF,TGTGCCAGCAGTTTAACGCGGGACAATGAGCAGTTCTTC
.,TRBV5-4,.,TRBJ2-5,CASSPTGENQETQYF,TGTGCCAGCAGTCCAACGGGGGAGAACCAAGAGACCCAGTACTTC
TRBD1,TRBV18,.,TRBJ2-1,CASSPPGQGQGNEQFF,TGTGCCAGCTCACCACCTGGACAGGGACAGGGCAATGAGCAGTTCTTC
TRBD1,TRBV28,once,TRBJ1-1,CASNPLDRVGTEAFF,TGTGCCAGCAACCCACTGGACAGGGTAGGGACTGAAGCTTTCTTT
.,TRBV11-2,.,TRBJ2-3,CASSFGRGTDTQYF,TGTGCCAGCAGCTTTGGAAGGGGGACAGATACGCAGTATTTT
TRBD1,TRBV5-1,.,TRBJ2-7,CASSFRQGAAWKQYF,TGCGCCAGCAGCTTCCGACAGGGGGCCGCTTGGAAGCAGTACTTC
.,TRBV7-8,.,TRBJ2-2,CASSMRGPNTGELFF,TGTGCCAGCAGCATGCGGGGGCCGAACACCGGGGAGCTGTTTTTT
.,TRBV7-2,.,TRBJ1-1,CASSPQQLSYAEAFF,TGTGCCAGCAGCCCGCAACAGCTTTCCTACGCTGAAGCTTTCTTT
TRBD1,TRBV18,.,TRBJ1-6,CASSPSGGEGAGNSPLHF,TGTGCCAGCTCACCATCTGGCGGAGAGGGGGCAGGTAATTCACCCCTCCACTTT
.,TRBV24-1,few,TRBJ1-5,CATSTTTSNQPQHF,TGTGCCACCTCCACGACAACTAGCAATCAGCCCCAGCATTTT
.,TRBV19,few,TRBJ1-2,CASSIVADRLIYGYTF,TGTGCCAGTAGTATAGTGGCGGACAGACTGATCTATGGCTACACCTTC
.,TRBV7-2,once,TRBJ1-6,CASSFLGSPLHF,TGTGCCAGCAGCTTCCTCGGTTCACCCCTCCACTTT
.,TRBV28,.,TRBJ2-5,CASSLTGRGKETQYF,TGTGCCAGCAGTTTAACCGGCAGGGGAAAAGAGACCCAGTACTTC
.,TRBV5-1,.,TRBJ2-3,CASSLDPGPGDTQYF,TGCGCCAGCAGCTTGGACCCCGGTCCGGGAGATACGCAGTATTTT
.,TRBV4-2,.,TRBJ1-3,CASSPLWSSGNTIYF,TGTGCCAGCAGCCCCCTATGGAGCTCTGGAAACACCATATATTTT
.,TRBV11-2,.,TRBJ1-2,CASSSLQKAYGYTF,TGTGCCAGCAGCTCCCTACAGAAAGCCTATGGCTACACCTTC
.,TRBV7-3,once,TRBJ1-3,CASSLHPGREAGNTIYF,TGTGCCAGCAGCTTACACCCCGGGCGGGAGGCTGGAAACACCATATATTTT
.,TRBV18,.,TRBJ1-3,CASSPIPPVFGNTIYF,TGTGCCAGCTCACCAATACCGCCAGTTTTCGGGAACACCATATATTTT
.,TRBV27,.,TRBJ1-5,CASSFTGKNQPQHF,TGTGCCAGCAGTTTTACAGGGAAAAATCAGCCCCAGCATTTT
.,TRBV27,once,TRBJ2-7,CASRSWAPLFSEQYF,TGTGCCAGCAGATCCTGGGCCCCCTTATTCTCCGAGCAGTACTTC
.,TRBV19,once,TRBJ1-4,CASSRGRANEKLFF,TGTGCCAGTAGTAGAGGGAGAGCTAATGAAAAACTGTTTTTT
.,TRBV27,.,TRBJ1-1,CASSPLGDMNTEAFF,TGTGCCAGCAGTCCCTTGGGCGACATGAACACTGAAGCTTTCTTT
.,TRBV7-3,once,TRBJ2-3,CASSFGGGGDTQYF,TGTGCCAGCAGCTTCGGAGGTGGGGGCGATACGCAGTATTTT
TRBD2,TRBV6-1,.,TRBJ2-7,CASSDGGTSAYEQYF,TGTGCCAGCAGTGATGGAGGGACTAGCGCCTACGAGCAGTACTTC
TRBD1,TRBV5-1,.,TRBJ2-3,CASSLGQGADTQYF,TGCGCCAGCAGCTTAGGACAGGGCGCAGATACGCAGTATTTT